A single TCR beta chain is shown here with its context. Only in-frame clones appear in the TCRdb table, and some are missing; sequencing was by immunoSEQ multiplex PCR. The data contain some 60,000 clones, about 85% of them singletons. The entry originates in a study of OX40 agonist ivuxolimab in advanced cancers. The CDR3 has 15 amino acids. V was pared by 5 bases and J by 1 base, with 7 bases of the junction left unmatched. CDR1 and CDR2 (germline): SNHLY, FYNNEI. Systemic immunosuppression or a history of autoimmune disease excluded patients. The rearrangement uses TRBV2 and TRBJ2-5, with TRBD1 matching 7 bases. This clonotype was sampled from an adult with an advanced solid tumor such as melanoma, head and neck, liver or kidney cancer. This specimen was CD4+ or CD8+ T cells sorted from blood, taken in a trial of the OX40 agonist ivuxolimab. In DNA, the CDR3 is TGTGCCAGCAGTCCCGGGACAGTTCTCCAAGAGACCCAGTACTTC. Protein sequence: CASSPGTVLQETQYF.